The T cell receptor beta chain described here comes from a study of cytomegalovirus exposure and HLA in healthy donors. Study results and limitations: Cytomegalovirus-associated status was assigned to about 160 TCR beta chains.

TCRdb keeps only in-frame clones here, not all; method: immunoSEQ multiplex PCR. The table lists more than 85,000 clones, 88% of them singletons, with more than 2% in the top ten. The length of the CDR3 is 15 residues. V lost 1 base and J lost 6; bases outside the gene matches: 5. In germline, CDR1 is SGHRS, CDR2 YFSETQ. This clone occurred a few times. Its antigen is unknown. The clonotype was recovered from a woman aged 18-29 years in good health and CMV-seronegative. Material: PBMCs. This sequence joins TRBV5-1 and TRBJ2-2, with 8 bases fitting TRBD2. Here the CDR3 reads CASSLPGGASGELFF. The CDR3 coding sequence is TGCGCCAGCAGCTTGCCCGGGGGGGCCTCCGGGGAGCTGTTTTTT.